This TCR beta chain originates from a study of cytomegalovirus exposure and HLA in healthy donors. Germline V CDR1 and CDR2: SNHLY, FYNNEI. Trimming removed 1 base at V and 5 bases at J, with 8 bases between. The CDR3 is 13 residues long. Both 60 Vbeta primers and 13 Jbeta primers went into the PCR. This table comes from immunoSEQ multiplex PCR, and its TCRdb copy is limited to in-frame clones, with some not included. The table includes about 80,000 clones, more than 50% detected once. Study-level points and caveats: TCR beta sequences reportedly predicted most subjects' HLA-A and HLA-B alleles accurately. Apart from CMV serostatus, no immune exposure information was available.

Concerning this clone: As yet, its antigen is unknown.

There were likely unrecorded immune exposures, though donors were nominally healthy when sampled. The chain is built from TRBV2 and TRBJ1-1; TRBD1 is a possible D gene (6 bases). Sequenced material: PBMCs. This TCR came from a male donor in good health and CMV-seropositive. The CDR3: CASSEERGTEAFF. CDR3 in DNA: TGTGCCAGCAGTGAAGAAAGGGGGACTGAAGCTTTCTTT.